These 12 T cell receptor beta chains originate from one sample sequenced in a study of T cells after posttransplantation cyclophosphamide. Busulfan-fludarabine conditioning, marrow transplant, and cyclophosphamide on days +3 and +4 were administered. Sequencing used immunoSEQ multiplex PCR; TCRdb keeps in-frame clones, though not all of them. Here the sample spans about 6,700 clones, roughly four fifths being singletons. The material was PBMCs, obtained after allogeneic stem cell transplant with posttransplant cyclophosphamide. The origin of the receptors is a female patient aged 45 to 65 who received an allogeneic stem cell transplant from a related donor, was CMV-positive, and had no GVHD. A share of the T cells may be of graft donor origin.

The chain couples TRBV6-5 to TRBJ1-3; D is unresolved. The CDR3 sequence is 14 residues long. Trimming took off 5 bases at V and 2 bases at J, with 10 bases between the two ends. Germline V lookup: CDR1 MNHEY, CDR2 SVGAGI. The CDR3 DNA reads TGTGCCAGCAGTGAGACCCAGGCTGGAAACACCATATATTTT. This encodes CASSETQAGNTIYF.

V usage is TRBV29-1 and J usage is TRBJ2-2, with TRBD2 as a possible D gene (5 bases). V dropped 4 bases and J dropped 1 base, with 10 bases sitting between them. CDR3 length: 14 amino acids. Germline CDR1 is SQVTM and CDR2 is ANQGSEA. CDR3 nucleotides: TGCAGCGTTGGAGACTACCTGAACACCGGGGAGCTGTTTTTT. Translated, it gives CSVGDYLNTGELFF.

The chain links TRBV7-9 to TRBJ1-1; 8 bases are a match to TRBD1. Trimming cost V 1 base and J 8 bases; bases outside gene matches: 6. CDR3 size: 14 residues. The germline V gene encodes CDR1 SEHNR and CDR2 FQNEAQ (reference sequence). The CDR3 is CASSLGTGFGEAFF. CDR3 coding DNA: TGTGCCAGCAGCTTAGGGACAGGGTTTGGCGAAGCTTTCTTT.

This sequence joins TRBV6-5 and TRBJ2-3; perhaps TRBD2 as D (6 bases). Per germline, CDR1 MNHEY and CDR2 SVGAGI. There are 15 residues in the CDR3. With 2 bases removed from V and 5 bases from J, the gap between germline ends came to 14 bases. CDR3 in amino acids: CASSYNGQGGDTQYF. The CDR3 DNA is TGTGCCAGCAGTTACAATGGGCAGGGAGGAGATACGCAGTATTTT.

This chain uses TRBV18 with TRBJ1-1; D gene uncertain. CDR1 KGHSH and CDR2 LQKENI come from the germline V gene. This CDR3 region has 14 residues. Deletions cut 6 bases from V and 1 base from J, with 12 bases between. CDR3 region: CASSPERGNTEAFF. The CDR3, as DNA: TGTGCCAGCTCCCCGGAACGGGGGAACACTGAAGCTTTCTTT.

V usage is TRBV27 and J usage is TRBJ1-2; 11 bases align to TRBD1. V lost 6 bases and J lost 6; bases outside the gene matches: 6. The CDR3 totals 14 residues. CDR1 MNHEY and CDR2 SMNVEV come from the germline V gene (reference sequence). The CDR3 loop is CASSSDRGQNGYTF. Written as DNA, the CDR3 is TGTGCCAGCAGCTCGGACAGGGGGCAGAATGGCTACACCTTC.

The CDR3: CASKLAGGNTGELFF. CDR3 DNA: TGTGCCAGCAAACTAGCGGGGGGGAACACCGGGGAGCTGTTTTTT. The V call is TRBV27, the J call TRBJ2-2, with TRBD2 matching 12 bases. The J segment lost 1 base and the V segment lost 7 bases, leaving 1 base of the junction unmatched. Germline values: CDR1 MNHEY, CDR2 SMNVEV (reference sequence). CDR3 size: 15 residues.

This chain links TRBV7-8 with TRBJ2-7; D is possibly TRBD1 (5 bases). Germline V CDR1 and CDR2: SGHVS, FQNEAQ. The CDR3 is 13 residues long. The V end lost 6 bases, the J end lost 0 bases, and 9 bases lay between the germline ends. The CDR3 is CASSFDSSYEQYF. CDR3 coding DNA: TGTGCCAGCAGTTTTGACAGCTCCTACGAGCAGTACTTC.

V usage is TRBV2 and J usage is TRBJ2-5; 8 nucleotides agree with TRBD2. Trimming took 5 bases from V and 1 from J; bases not matched to a gene: 6. CDR1 is SNHLY and CDR2 is FYNNEI in the germline V gene. The CDR3 is 15 residues long. The CDR3 nucleotides read TGTGCCAGCAGTTGGCTAGCGGGTCGCCAAGAGACCCAGTACTTC. Translated: CASSWLAGRQETQYF.

This clone has a single count. This chain links TRBV18 with TRBJ1-2; 8 bases line up with TRBD1. Germline V lookup: CDR1 KGHSH, CDR2 LQKENI. This CDR3 is 16 amino acids long. After removal of 1 base from V and 5 bases from J, the junction contained 9 bases not matched to a gene. CDR3: CASSPRPDRGHYGYTF. The CDR3 nucleotides read TGTGCCAGCTCACCACGACCCGACAGGGGCCATTATGGCTACACCTTC.

V usage is TRBV6-6 and J usage is TRBJ2-7, with 14 bases aligning to TRBD2. The CDR3 totals 14 residues. Germline V lookup: CDR1 MNHNY, CDR2 SVGAGI (reference sequence). J gave up 4 bases and V 7 bases, and 3 bases lay outside the gene matches. DNA of the CDR3: TGTGCCAGCACCCGACTAGCGGGAGGGTACGAGCAGTACTTC. It codes for CASTRLAGGYEQYF.

V usage is TRBV27 and J usage is TRBJ2-7; tentative D call: TRBD1 (6 bases). The CDR3 totals 13 residues. The V end lost 5 bases, the J end lost 2 bases, and 10 bases lay between the germline ends. Germline V lookup: CDR1 MNHEY, CDR2 SMNVEV (reference sequence). This CDR3 is CASSPRGPYEQYF. The DNA for the CDR3 is TGTGCCAGCAGTCCCAGGGGCCCCTACGAGCAGTACTTC.